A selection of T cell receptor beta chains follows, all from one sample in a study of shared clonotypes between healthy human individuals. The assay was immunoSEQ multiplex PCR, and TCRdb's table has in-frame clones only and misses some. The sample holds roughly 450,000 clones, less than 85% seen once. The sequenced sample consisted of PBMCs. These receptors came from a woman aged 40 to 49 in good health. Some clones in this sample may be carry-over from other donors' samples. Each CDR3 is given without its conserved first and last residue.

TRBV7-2	ASSSRGGSPRQY
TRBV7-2	ASSLYRRGGSNQPQH
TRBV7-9	ASSLAGQAAYEQY
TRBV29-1	SVEVIAGDEQF
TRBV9	ASSLTGGGYQETQY
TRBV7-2	ASSLHTSSYGYT
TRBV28	ATFAGGRVYGYT
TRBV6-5	ASSYSRVTGELF
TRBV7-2	ASSIGAGGWGNEQF
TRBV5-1	ASSLGQRGRGYEQY
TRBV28	ASSLTRAGQPQH
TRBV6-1	ASSGWGGLTDTQY
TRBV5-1	ASSLEGGGYGYT
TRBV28	ASRPQGNQPQH
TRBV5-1	ASSVTGGTDTQY
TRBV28	ASSFPARVNTGELF
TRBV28	ASSFPSRGNEQF
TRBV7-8	ASALGGSNTEAF
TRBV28	ASSSYDPYGYT
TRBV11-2	ASSLRTGDGEQY
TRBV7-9	ASSLGGLYGYT
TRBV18	ASSPRTGSDYGYT
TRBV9	ASSVVESGNTIY
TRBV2	ASSAGQTYEQY
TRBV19	ASSDGGDILEQY
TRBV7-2	ASSPSRGPQETQY
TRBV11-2	ASSFRGQGQETQY
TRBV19	ASSIARQLHTEAF
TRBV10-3	AISESGLANNEQF
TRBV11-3	ASSLVGRLGTEQF
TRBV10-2	ASSESRAPKDNEQF
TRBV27	ASRTGNYEQY
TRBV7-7	ASSLGLYNEQF
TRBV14	ASSSRQVGYT
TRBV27	ASSSRVRSNEQF
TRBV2	ASSTDVKNIQY
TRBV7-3	ASSLLGVGTEAF
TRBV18	ASSVGDHQPQH
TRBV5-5	ASSLWGVREKLF
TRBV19	ASSMTSGRATGELF
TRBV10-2	ASSESEVREQY
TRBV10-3	AISGTANTEAF
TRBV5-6	ASSAGLGYEQY
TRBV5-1	ASSLAPTPGNTIY
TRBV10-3	AISETLAGGINEQF
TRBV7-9	ASSRVPSYEQY
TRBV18	ASSPFRTSETGELF
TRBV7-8	ASRETGDYNEQF
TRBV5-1	ASSLISENEQF
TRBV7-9	ASSLGGGLTYEQY
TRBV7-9	ASSLRQDPSYEQY
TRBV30	AWSSDGTYEQY
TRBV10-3	AIKGAGMEKLF
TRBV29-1	SVEGLTSGPDEQY
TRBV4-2	ASSQVRGTGESPLH
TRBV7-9	ASTQLTGLVTEAF
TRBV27	ASSSGLTETQY